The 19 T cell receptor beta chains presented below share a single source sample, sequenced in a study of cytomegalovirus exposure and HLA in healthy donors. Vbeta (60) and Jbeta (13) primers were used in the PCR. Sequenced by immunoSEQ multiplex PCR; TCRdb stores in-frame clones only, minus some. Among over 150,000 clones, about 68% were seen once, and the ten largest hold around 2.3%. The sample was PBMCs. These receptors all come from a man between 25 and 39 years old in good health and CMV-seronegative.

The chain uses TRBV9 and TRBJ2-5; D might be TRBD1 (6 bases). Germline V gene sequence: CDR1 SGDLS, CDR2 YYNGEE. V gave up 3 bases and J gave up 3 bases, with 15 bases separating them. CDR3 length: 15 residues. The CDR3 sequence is CASSDPGHGEETQYF. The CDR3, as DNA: TGTGCCAGCAGCGACCCGGGACACGGGGAAGAGACCCAGTACTTC.

CDR3 in amino acids: CASSLGEVRQQYF. CDR3 sequence (DNA): TGCGCCAGCAGCCTTGGGGAAGTACGACAGCAGTACTTC. The rearrangement links TRBV5-1 to TRBJ2-5, with D possibly being TRBD1 (5 bases). V was clipped by 4 bases and J by 11 bases, with 18 bases between them. The CDR3 loop spans 13 amino acids. The V gene's germline CDR1 is SGHRS and CDR2 YFSETQ.

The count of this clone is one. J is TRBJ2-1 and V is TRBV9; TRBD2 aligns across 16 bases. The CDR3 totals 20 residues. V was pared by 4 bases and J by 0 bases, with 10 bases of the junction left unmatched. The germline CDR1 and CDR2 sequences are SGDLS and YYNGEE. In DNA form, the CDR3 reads TGTGCCAGCAGCCAGGCCCGGGGACTAGCGGGGGGGGTCTCCTACAATGAGCAGTTCTTC. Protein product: CASSQARGLAGGVSYNEQFF.

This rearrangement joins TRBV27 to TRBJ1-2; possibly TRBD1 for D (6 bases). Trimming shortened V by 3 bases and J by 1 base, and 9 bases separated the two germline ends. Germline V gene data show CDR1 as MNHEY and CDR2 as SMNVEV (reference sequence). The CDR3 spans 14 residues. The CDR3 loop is CASSLRGGNYGYTF. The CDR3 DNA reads TGTGCCAGCAGTTTGAGAGGGGGTAACTATGGCTACACCTTC.

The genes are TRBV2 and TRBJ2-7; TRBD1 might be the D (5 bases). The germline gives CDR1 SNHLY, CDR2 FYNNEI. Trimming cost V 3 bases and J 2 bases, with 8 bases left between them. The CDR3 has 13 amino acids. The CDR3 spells CASSERQTYEQYF. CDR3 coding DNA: TGTGCCAGCAGTGAGCGACAGACCTACGAGCAGTACTTC. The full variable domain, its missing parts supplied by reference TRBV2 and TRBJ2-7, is EPEVTQTPSHQVTQMGQEVILRCVPISNHLYFYWYRQILGQKVEFLVSFYNNEISEKSEIFDDQFSVERPDGSNFTLKIRSTKLEDSAMYFCASSERQTYEQYFGPGTRLTVT.

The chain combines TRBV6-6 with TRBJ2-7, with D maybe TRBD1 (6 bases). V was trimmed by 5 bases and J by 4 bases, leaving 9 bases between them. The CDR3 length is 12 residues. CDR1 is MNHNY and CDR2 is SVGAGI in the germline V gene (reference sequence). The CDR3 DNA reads TGTGCCAGCAGTGCACAGGGATACGAGCAGTACTTC. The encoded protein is CASSAQGYEQYF.

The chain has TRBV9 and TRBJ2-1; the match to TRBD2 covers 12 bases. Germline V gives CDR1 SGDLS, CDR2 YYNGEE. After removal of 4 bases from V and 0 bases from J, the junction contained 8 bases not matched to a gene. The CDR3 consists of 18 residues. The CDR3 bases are TGTGCCAGCAGCCTGACTAGCGGGGGACCGAGCTCCTACAATGAGCAGTTCTTC. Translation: CASSLTSGGPSSYNEQFF. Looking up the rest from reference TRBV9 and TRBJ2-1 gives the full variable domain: DSGVTQTPKHLITATGQRVTLRCSPRSGDLSVYWYQQSLDQGLQFLIQYYNGEERAKGNILERFSAQQFPDLHSELNLSSLELGDSALYFCASSLTSGGPSSYNEQFFGPGTRLTVL.

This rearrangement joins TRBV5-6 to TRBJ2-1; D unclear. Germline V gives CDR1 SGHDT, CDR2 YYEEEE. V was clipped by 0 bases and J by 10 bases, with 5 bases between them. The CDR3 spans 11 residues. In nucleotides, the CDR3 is TGTGCCAGCAGCTTGGTTCTCGAGCAGTTCTTC. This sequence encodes CASSLVLEQFF.

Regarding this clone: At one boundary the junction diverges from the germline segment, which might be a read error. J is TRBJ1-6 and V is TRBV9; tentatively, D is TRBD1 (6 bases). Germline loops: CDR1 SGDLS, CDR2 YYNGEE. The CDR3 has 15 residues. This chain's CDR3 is CASSPTGLWHSPLNF. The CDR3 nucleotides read TGTGCCAGCAGCCCAACAGGGCTGTGGCATTCACCCCTCAACTTT.

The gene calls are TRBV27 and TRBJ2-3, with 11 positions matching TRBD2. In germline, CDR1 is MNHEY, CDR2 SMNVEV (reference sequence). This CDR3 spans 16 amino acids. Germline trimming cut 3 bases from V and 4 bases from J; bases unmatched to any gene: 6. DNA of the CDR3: TGTGCCAGCAGTTTCATAGCGGGGGGGCCGTCAGATACGCAGTATTTT. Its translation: CASSFIAGGPSDTQYF.

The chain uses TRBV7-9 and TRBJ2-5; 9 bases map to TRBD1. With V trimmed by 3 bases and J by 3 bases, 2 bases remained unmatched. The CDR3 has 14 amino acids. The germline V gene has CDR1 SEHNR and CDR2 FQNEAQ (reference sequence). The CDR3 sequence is CASSFTGGEETQYF. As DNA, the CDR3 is TGTGCCAGCAGCTTTACAGGGGGCGAAGAGACCCAGTACTTC.

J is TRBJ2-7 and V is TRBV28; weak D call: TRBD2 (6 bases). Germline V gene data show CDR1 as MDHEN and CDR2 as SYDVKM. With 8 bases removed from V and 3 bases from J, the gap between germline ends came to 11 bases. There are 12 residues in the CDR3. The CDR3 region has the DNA TGTGCCAGCTGGGGACTCAACTACGAGCAGTACTTC. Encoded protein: CASWGLNYEQYF.

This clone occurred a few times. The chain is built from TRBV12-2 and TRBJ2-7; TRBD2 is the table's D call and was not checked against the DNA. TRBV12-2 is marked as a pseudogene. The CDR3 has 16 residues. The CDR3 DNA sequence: TGTGCAAGTCGCTTAAGGAGCCAGCGATTCTCCTACGAGCAGTACTTC. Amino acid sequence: CASRLRSQRFSYEQYF.

CDR3 region: CASSQGTSGGLGTDTQYF. The CDR3 coding sequence is TGTGCCAGCAGTCAAGGGACTAGCGGGGGGCTTGGCACAGATACGCAGTATTTT. The rearrangement joins TRBV6-1 to TRBJ2-3; 15 bases fit TRBD2. With V trimmed by 5 bases and J by 1 base, 7 bases remained unmatched. The CDR3 is 18 residues long. CDR1 is MNHNS and CDR2 is SASEGT in the germline V gene.

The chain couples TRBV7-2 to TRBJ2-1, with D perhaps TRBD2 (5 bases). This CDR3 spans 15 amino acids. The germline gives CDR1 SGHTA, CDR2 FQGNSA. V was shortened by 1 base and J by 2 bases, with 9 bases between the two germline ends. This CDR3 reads CASSLEDGTYNEQFF. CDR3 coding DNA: TGTGCCAGCAGCTTAGAGGACGGGACCTACAATGAGCAGTTCTTC.

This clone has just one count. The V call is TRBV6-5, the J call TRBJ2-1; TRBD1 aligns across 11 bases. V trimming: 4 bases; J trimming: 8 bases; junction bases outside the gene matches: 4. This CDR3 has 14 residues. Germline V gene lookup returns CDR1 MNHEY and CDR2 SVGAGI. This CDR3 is CASSFRDRGYEQFF. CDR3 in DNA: TGTGCCAGCAGTTTCCGGGACAGGGGGTATGAGCAGTTCTTC.

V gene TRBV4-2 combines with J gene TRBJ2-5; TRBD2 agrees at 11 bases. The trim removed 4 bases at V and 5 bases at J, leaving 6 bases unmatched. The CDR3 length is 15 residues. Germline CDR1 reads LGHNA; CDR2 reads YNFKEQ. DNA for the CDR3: TGTGCCAGCAGCCTAACTAGCGGGGGTTACGAGACCCAGTACTTC. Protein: CASSLTSGGYETQYF.

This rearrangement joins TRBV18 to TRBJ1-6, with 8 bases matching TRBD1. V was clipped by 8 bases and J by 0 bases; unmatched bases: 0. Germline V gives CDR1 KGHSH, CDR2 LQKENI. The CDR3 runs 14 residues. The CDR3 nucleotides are TGTGCCAGCACAGGGGGCTCCTATAATTCACCCCTCCACTTT. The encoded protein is CASTGGSYNSPLHF.

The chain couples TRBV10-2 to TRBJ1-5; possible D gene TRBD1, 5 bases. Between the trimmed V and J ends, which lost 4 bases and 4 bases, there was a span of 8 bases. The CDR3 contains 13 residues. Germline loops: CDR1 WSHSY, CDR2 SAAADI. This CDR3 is CASSGRGNQPQHF. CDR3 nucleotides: TGCGCCAGCAGTGGACGGGGGAATCAGCCCCAGCATTTT.